This T cell receptor (beta chain) was identified during a study of CD8+ T cells in alopecia areata. Study-level results: Normal-skin resident alphabeta T cells also appear among scalp sample sequences.

In this sample, this clone turned up a few times. Its antigen is still unknown. After isolation, RNA underwent reverse transcription to generate cDNA as the sequencing template. Sequencing was performed with immunoSEQ multiplex PCR; in TCRdb, only in-frame clones are kept and a portion is missing. The data contain more than 90,000 clones, approximately 58% of them seen just once; the ten biggest clones take up roughly 3.1%. PBMC-derived CD4+ and CD8+ T cells were sorted. The receptor was isolated from a human donor in good health. The sequencing input was CD4+ T cells sorted from blood.

The CDR3 here is CSVATGAGDQPQHF. The CDR3 DNA follows: TGCAGCGTCGCGACAGGGGCTGGGGATCAGCCCCAGCATTTT. The V gene is TRBV29-1, the J gene TRBJ1-5; the match to TRBD1 covers 8 bases. The CDR3 totals 14 residues. Germline V CDR1 and CDR2: SQVTM, ANQGSEA. V dropped 6 bases and J dropped 5; count of bases not matched to a gene: 9.